These 5 T cell receptor beta chains share one sample of origin, sequenced in a study of T cell repertoires in cytomegalovirus infection. These receptors' antigens are unknown. MiXCR was run by TCRdb on the reads, yielding one entry per CDR3 protein. The repertoire holds around 430,000 distinct CDR3 sequences, roughly 43% seen once, with 40% to 50% in the top ten. The material was cultured PBMCs, obtained from culture after CMV antigen stimulation. These receptors originate from a human donor in good health (CMV status not recorded). Some clones in this sample may be carry-over from other donors' samples.

V is TRBV5-4 and J is TRBJ2-3; 8 bases agree with TRBD2. The CDR3 is 16 amino acids. After removal of 5 bases from V and 1 base from J, the junction contained 9 bases not matched to a gene. Germline V gives CDR1 SGHNT, CDR2 YYREEE (reference sequence). This CDR3 is CASSPLAESRTDTQYF. The CDR3 nucleotides are TGTGCCAGCAGTCCACTAGCGGAGTCTCGCACAGATACGCAGTATTTT.

This clonotype was picked up one time. The chain joins TRBV7-1 to TRBJ2-7, with TRBD2 as a possible D gene (6 bases). TRBV7-1 is an open reading frame, and its role is uncertain. The V gene lost 5 bases and the J gene lost 5 bases, with 16 bases spanning the gap. The CDR3 consists of 14 residues. For the CDR3, the DNA is TGTGCCAGCAGCACTCCTGGGCCGGGGGACGAGCAGTACTTC. Amino acid sequence: CASSTPGPGDEQYF.

The chain combines TRBV7-2 with TRBJ2-7; D may match TRBD1 or TRBD2 (5 bases each). The germline V gene encodes CDR1 SGHTA and CDR2 FQGNSA. V lost 7 bases and J 6 bases, leaving 19 bases between the germline ends. This CDR3 spans 14 amino acids. The CDR3 region is CASTLGVYMGEQYF. The CDR3 coding sequence is TGTGCCAGCACCTTGGGGGTTTACATGGGCGAGCAGTACTTC.

This clonotype was recorded a few times. V usage is TRBV7-9 and J usage is TRBJ1-5; no reliable D call. CDR1 and CDR2 (germline): SEHNR, FQNEAQ (reference sequence). V lost 3 bases and J 0 bases, leaving 12 bases between the germline ends. The CDR3 has 16 residues. DNA for the CDR3: TGTGCCAGCAGCTTTTCGGCCACGTCTAGCAATCAGCCCCAGCATTTT. This encodes CASSFSATSSNQPQHF.

The CDR3 nucleotides read TGTGCCAGCAGCTTTGTGGTAGCGGGAAATGAGCAGTTCTTC. Its translation: CASSFVVAGNEQFF. The rearrangement uses TRBV7-2 and TRBJ2-1, with 8 bases fitting TRBD2. Germline V gene data show CDR1 as SGHTA and CDR2 as FQGNSA. V was clipped by 3 bases and J by 7 bases; unmatched bases: 5. This CDR3 is built from 14 residues.